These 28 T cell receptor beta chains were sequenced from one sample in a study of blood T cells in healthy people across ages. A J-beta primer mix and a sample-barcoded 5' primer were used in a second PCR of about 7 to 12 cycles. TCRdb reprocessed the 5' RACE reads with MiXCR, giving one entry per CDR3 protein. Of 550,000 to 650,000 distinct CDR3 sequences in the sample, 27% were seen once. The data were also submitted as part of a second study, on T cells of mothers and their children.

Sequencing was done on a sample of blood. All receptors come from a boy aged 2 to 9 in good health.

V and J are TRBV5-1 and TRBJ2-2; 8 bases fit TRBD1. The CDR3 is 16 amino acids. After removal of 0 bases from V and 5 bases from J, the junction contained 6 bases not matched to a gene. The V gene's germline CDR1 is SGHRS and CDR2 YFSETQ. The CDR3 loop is CASSLARQGATGELFF. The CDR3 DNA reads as TGCGCCAGCAGCTTGGCCAGGCAGGGGGCGACCGGGGAGCTGTTTTTT.

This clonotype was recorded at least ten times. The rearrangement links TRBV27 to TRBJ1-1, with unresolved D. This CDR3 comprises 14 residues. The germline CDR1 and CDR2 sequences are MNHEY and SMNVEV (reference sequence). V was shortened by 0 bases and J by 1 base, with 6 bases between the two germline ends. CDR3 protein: CASSLSRGNTEAFF. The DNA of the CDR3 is TGTGCCAGCAGTTTATCTCGGGGGAACACTGAAGCTTTCTTT.

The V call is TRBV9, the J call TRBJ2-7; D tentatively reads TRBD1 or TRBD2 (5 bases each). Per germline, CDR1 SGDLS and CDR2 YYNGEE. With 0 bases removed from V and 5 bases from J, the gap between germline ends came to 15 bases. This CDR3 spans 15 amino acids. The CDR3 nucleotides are TGTGCCAGCAGCGTAGAGGGTTGGGGGAACCACGAGCAGTACTTC. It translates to CASSVEGWGNHEQYF. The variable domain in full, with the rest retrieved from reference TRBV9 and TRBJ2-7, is DSGVTQTPKHLITATGQRVTLRCSPRSGDLSVYWYQQSLDQGLQFLIQYYNGEERAKGNILERFSAQQFPDLHSELNLSSLELGDSALYFCASSVEGWGNHEQYFGPGTRLTVT.

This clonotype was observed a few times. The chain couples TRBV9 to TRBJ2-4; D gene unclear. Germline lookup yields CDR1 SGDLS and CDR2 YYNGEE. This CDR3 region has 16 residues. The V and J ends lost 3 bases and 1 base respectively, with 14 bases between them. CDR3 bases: TGTGCCAGCAGCGCGCTAGATAGCTCTGCCAAAAACATTCAGTACTTC. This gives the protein CASSALDSSAKNIQYF. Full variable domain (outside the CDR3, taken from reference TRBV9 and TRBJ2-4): DSGVTQTPKHLITATGQRVTLRCSPRSGDLSVYWYQQSLDQGLQFLIQYYNGEERAKGNILERFSAQQFPDLHSELNLSSLELGDSALYFCASSALDSSAKNIQYFGAGTRLSVL.

CDR3 in DNA: TGTGCCAGCAGTTTAAAGTTCGGGTGGGGGCGACACACCGGGGAGCTGTTTTTT. Translated: CASSLKFGWGRHTGELFF. This chain uses TRBV28 with TRBJ2-2; tentative D call: TRBD1 (6 bases). CDR1 is MDHEN and CDR2 is SYDVKM in the germline V gene. Trimming took 2 bases from V and 3 from J, leaving 19 bases between them. There are 18 residues in the CDR3.

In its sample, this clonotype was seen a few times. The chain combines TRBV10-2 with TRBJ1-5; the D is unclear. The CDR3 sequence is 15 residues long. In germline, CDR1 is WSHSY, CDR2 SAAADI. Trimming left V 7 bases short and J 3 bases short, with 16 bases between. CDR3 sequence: CASTSGSTLNQPQHF. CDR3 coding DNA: TGCGCCAGCACCTCGGGGTCAACTCTCAATCAGCCCCAGCATTTT.

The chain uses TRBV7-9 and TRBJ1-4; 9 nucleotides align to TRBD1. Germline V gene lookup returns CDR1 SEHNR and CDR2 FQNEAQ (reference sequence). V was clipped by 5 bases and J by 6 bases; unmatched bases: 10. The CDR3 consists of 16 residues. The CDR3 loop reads CASSVRRRTGDEKLFF. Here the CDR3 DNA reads TGTGCCAGCAGCGTTCGCAGGAGGACAGGGGATGAAAAACTGTTTTTT.

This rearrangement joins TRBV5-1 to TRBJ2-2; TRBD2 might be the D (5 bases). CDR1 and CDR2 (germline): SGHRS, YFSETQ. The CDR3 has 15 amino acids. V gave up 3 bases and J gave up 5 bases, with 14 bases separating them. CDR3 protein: CASSWRQSGTGELFF. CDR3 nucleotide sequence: TGCGCCAGCAGCTGGAGGCAATCTGGGACCGGGGAGCTGTTTTTT.

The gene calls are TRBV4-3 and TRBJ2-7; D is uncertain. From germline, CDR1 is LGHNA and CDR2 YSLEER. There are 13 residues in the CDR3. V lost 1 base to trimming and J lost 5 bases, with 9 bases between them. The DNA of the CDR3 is TGCGCCAGCAGCCAAGCAACGAGTCACGAGCAGTACTTC. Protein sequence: CASSQATSHEQYF.

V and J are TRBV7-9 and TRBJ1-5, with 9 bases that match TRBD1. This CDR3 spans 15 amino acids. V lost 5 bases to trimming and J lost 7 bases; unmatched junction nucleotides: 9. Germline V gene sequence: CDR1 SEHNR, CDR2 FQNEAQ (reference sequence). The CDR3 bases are TGTGCCAGCAGCGAAACCGGGACAGGGAACCAGCCCCAGCATTTT. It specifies CASSETGTGNQPQHF.

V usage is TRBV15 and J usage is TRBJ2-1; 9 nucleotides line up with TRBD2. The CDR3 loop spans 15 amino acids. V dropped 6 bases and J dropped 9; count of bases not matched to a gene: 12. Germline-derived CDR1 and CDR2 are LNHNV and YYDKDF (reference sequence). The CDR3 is CATSAKGRGGREQFF. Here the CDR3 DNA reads TGTGCCACCAGTGCCAAGGGGCGGGGGGGCCGTGAGCAGTTCTTC.

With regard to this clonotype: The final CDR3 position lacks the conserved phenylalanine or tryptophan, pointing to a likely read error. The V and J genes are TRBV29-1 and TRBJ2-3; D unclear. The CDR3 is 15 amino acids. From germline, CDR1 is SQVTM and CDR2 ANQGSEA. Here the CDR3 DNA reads TGCAGCGTTGATGGCCTAGGGCGACTCACAGATATGCAGTATCTT. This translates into CSVDGLGRLTDMQYL.

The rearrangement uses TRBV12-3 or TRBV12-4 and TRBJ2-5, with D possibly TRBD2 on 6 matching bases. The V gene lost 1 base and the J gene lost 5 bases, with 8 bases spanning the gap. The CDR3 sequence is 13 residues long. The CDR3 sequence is CASSLEGTETQYF. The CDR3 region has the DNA TGTGCCAGCAGTTTAGAGGGGACTGAGACCCAGTACTTC.

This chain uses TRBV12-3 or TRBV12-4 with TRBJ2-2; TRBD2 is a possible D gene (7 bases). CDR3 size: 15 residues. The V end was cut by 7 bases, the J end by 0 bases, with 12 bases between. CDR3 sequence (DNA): TGTGCCAGCAACTTCGGGGGGCCGAACACCGGGGAGCTGTTTTTT. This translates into CASNFGGPNTGELFF.

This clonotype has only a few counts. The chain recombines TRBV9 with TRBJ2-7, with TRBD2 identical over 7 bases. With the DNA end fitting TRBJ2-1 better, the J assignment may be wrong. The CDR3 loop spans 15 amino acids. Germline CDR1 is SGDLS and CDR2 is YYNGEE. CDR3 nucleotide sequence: TGTGCCAGCAGCGTAGGTGGGAGGGGATACAATGAGCAGTTCTTC. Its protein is CASSVGGRGYNEQFF.

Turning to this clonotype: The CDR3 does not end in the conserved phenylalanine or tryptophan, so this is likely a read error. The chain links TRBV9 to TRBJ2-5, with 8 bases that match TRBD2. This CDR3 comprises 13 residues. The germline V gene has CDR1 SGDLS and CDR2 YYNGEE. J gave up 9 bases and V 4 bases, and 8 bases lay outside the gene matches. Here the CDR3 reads CASSRGGPLAQYL. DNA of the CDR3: TGTGCCAGCAGCCGGGGGGGCCCTTTGGCCCAGTACCTC.

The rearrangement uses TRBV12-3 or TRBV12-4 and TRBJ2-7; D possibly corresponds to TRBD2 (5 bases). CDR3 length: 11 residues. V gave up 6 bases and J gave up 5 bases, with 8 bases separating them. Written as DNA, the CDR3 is TGTGCCAGCAGGGCCGGGGACGAGCAGTACTTC. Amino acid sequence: CASRAGDEQYF.

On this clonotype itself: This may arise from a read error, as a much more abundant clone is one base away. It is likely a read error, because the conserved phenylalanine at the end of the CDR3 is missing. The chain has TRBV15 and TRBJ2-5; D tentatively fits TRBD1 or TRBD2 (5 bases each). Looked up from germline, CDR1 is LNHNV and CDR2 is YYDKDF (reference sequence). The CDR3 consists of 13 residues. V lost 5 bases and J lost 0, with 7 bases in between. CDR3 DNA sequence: TGTGCCACCAGCCGGGGCAACCAAGAGACCCAGTACCTC. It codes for CATSRGNQETQYL.

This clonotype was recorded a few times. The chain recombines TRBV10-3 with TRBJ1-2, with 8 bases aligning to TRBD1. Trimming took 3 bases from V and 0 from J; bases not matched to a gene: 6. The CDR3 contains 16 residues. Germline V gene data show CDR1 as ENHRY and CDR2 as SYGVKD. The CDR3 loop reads CAISESGGNANYGYTF. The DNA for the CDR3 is TGTGCCATCAGTGAATCAGGGGGCAATGCTAACTATGGCTACACCTTC.

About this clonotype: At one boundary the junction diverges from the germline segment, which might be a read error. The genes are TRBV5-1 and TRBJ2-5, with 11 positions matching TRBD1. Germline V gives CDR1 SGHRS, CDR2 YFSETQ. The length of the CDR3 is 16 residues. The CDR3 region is CASSLSGTGGQEPQYF. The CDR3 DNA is TGCGCCAGCAGCTTGTCAGGGACAGGGGGTCAAGAGCCCCAGTACTTC.

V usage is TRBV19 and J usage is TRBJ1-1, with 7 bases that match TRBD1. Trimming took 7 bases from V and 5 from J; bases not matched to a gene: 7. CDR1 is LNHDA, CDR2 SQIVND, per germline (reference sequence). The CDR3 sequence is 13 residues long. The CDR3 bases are TGTGCCAGTATGCAGGGGGGAGGGACTGAAGCTTTCTTT. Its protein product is CASMQGGGTEAFF.

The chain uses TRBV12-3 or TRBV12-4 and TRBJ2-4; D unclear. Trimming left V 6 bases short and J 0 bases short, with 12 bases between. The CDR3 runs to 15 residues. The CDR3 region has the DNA TGTGCCAGCAGCCCCCGGGCGCTAGCCAAAAACATTCAGTACTTC. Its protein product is CASSPRALAKNIQYF.

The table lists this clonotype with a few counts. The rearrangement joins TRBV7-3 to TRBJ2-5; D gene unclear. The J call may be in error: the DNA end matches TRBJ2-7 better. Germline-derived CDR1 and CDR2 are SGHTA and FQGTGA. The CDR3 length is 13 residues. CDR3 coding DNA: TGTGCCAGCAGCTCCAGCGACGAGTCCGAGCAGTACTTC. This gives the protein CASSSSDESEQYF.

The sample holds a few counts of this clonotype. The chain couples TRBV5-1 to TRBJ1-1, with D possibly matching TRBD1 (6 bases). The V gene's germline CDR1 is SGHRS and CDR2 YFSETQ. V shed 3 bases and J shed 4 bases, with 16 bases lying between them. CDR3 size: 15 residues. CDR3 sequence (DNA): TGCGCCAGCAGCTCTGGGCCAGGGGCGAGCACTGAAGCTTTCTTT. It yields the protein CASSSGPGASTEAFF.

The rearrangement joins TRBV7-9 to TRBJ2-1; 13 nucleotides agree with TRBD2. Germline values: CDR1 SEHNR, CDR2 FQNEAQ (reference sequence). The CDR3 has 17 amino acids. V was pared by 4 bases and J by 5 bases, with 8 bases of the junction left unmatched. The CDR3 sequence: CASSSPGGTSGDNEQFF. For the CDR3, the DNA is TGTGCCAGCAGCTCCCCCGGAGGGACTAGCGGGGACAATGAGCAGTTCTTC.

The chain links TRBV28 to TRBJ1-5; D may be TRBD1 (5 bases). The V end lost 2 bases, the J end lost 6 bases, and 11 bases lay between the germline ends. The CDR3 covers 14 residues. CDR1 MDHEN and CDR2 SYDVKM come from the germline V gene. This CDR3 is CASSLTQRGQPQHF. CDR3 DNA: TGTGCCAGCAGTTTAACACAGAGGGGTCAGCCCCAGCATTTT.

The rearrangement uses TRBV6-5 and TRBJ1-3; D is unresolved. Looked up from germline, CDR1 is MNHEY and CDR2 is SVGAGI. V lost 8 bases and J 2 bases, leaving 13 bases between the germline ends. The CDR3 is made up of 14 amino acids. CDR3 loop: CASQGSGAGNTIYF. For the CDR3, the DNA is TGTGCCAGCCAAGGGAGTGGAGCTGGAAACACCATATATTTT.

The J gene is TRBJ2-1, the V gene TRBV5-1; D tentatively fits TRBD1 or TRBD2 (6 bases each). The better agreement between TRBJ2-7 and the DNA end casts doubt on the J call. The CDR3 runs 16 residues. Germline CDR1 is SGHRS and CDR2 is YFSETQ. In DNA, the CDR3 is TGCGCCAGCAGCTTGGAGGACGGTTTCGGGGGCACGGAGCAGTACTTC. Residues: CASSLEDGFGGTEQYF.